Shown below are 16 T cell receptor beta chains from a single sample sequenced in a study of blood T cell repertoires in COVID-19. Method: immunoSEQ multiplex PCR; TCRdb's copy keeps in-frame clones and lacks some. The sample consists of roughly 410,000 clones, 80% to 90% of them appearing once. Sequencing was performed on peripheral blood. These receptors all come from a woman in her sixties with COVID-19, enrolled during active disease.

The table lists this clone with a count of one. V gene TRBV19 combines with J gene TRBJ2-2; D possibly corresponds to TRBD1 (6 bases). Looked up from germline, CDR1 is LNHDA and CDR2 is SQIVND (reference sequence). Trimming removed 3 bases from V and 0 bases from J, with 11 bases in between. The CDR3 contains 16 residues. CDR3 DNA sequence: TGTGCCAGTAGTATTATCGGACAGCCGAACACCGGGGAGCTGTTTTTT. It specifies CASSIIGQPNTGELFF.

V and J are TRBV24-1 and TRBJ2-3, with 9 positions matching TRBD2. The CDR3 totals 18 residues. Germline loops: CDR1 KGHDR, CDR2 SFDVKD. V lost 0 bases and J lost 1; bases outside the gene matches: 7. CDR3: CATSDLGPSGVGTDTQYF. CDR3 coding DNA: TGTGCCACCAGTGATTTGGGGCCTAGCGGGGTTGGCACAGATACGCAGTATTTT.

This chain joins TRBV6-5 and TRBJ1-5; D is perhaps TRBD1 (5 bases). The CDR3 totals 15 residues. The V gene lost 3 bases and the J gene lost 2 bases, with 11 bases spanning the gap. CDR1 and CDR2 (germline): MNHEY, SVGAGI. The CDR3 protein is CASSYRGSGNQPQHF. DNA of the CDR3: TGTGCCAGCAGTTATAGGGGATCAGGCAATCAGCCCCAGCATTTT.

V is TRBV9 and J is TRBJ1-3; the match to TRBD1 covers 7 bases. Germline V gives CDR1 SGDLS, CDR2 YYNGEE. The CDR3 runs 16 residues. Trimming at V came to 0 bases and at J to 0 bases, leaving 3 bases not matched to a gene. Here the CDR3 reads CASSVAQGGSGNTIYF. In DNA form, the CDR3 reads TGTGCCAGCAGCGTAGCCCAGGGGGGCTCTGGAAACACCATATATTTT.

The chain links TRBV21-1 to TRBJ2-6; the D segment call TRBD1 is taken from the table without a DNA check. TRBV21-1 is labeled a pseudogene. The CDR3 runs 16 residues. Here the CDR3 DNA reads TGTGCCAGCCCCACGCCAGGACAAGCTGGGGCCAACGTCCTGACTTTC. Amino acids: CASPTPGQAGANVLTF.

The rearrangement links TRBV3-1 (or the pseudogene TRBV3-2) to TRBJ2-7, with 12 bases fitting TRBD2. The germline V gene encodes CDR1 LGHDT and CDR2 YNNKEL (reference sequence). The CDR3 has 16 amino acids. The ends lost 6 bases at V and 7 bases at J; junction bases unmatched: 13. The CDR3 sequence is CASSRTSGDLIGEQYF. The CDR3 DNA is TGTGCCAGCAGTCGGACTAGCGGGGACCTCATCGGGGAGCAGTACTTC.

The rearrangement uses TRBV11-2 and TRBJ1-1; perhaps TRBD1 as D (5 bases). There are 14 residues in the CDR3. Germline V gene data show CDR1 as SGHAT and CDR2 as FQNNGV. V dropped 5 bases and J dropped 5 bases, with 15 bases sitting between them. The CDR3 sequence: CASSLSGRVTEAFF. The CDR3 DNA is TGTGCCAGCAGCCTCTCCGGCAGGGTTACTGAAGCTTTCTTT.

The V and J genes are TRBV3-1 (or the pseudogene TRBV3-2) and TRBJ1-5, with 9 positions matching TRBD1. V lost 1 base to trimming and J lost 5 bases; unmatched junction nucleotides: 3. Per the germline V gene, CDR1 is LGHDT and CDR2 is YNNKEL (reference sequence). The CDR3 loop spans 15 amino acids. CDR3 nucleotides: TGTGCCAGCAGCCAAGGAGGGACAGGGTATCAGCCCCAGCATTTT. Its translation is CASSQGGTGYQPQHF.

The chain couples TRBV6-4 to TRBJ2-1; 9 bases map to TRBD2. The V gene end was trimmed by 0 bases and the J gene end by 10 bases; junction bases not matched to a gene: 7. This CDR3 has 15 residues. Germline values: CDR1 MRHNA, CDR2 SNTAGT. In DNA, the CDR3 is TGTGCCAGCAGTGACTCAGAGGCGGGGGGGCGAGAGCAGTTCTTC. Encoded protein: CASSDSEAGGREQFF.

The chain combines TRBV3-1 (or the pseudogene TRBV3-2) with TRBJ2-3; possibly TRBD2 for D (6 bases). CDR3 size: 14 residues. Trimming left V 1 base short and J 3 bases short, with 8 bases between. The germline CDR1 and CDR2 sequences are LGHDT and YNNKEL (reference sequence). In nucleotides, the CDR3 is TGTGCCAGCAGCCAAGCACGGGGGACAGATACGCAGTATTTT. Amino acid sequence: CASSQARGTDTQYF.

The CDR3 reads CSVEDSREQYF. The CDR3 DNA is TGCAGCGTTGAAGATTCTAGAGAGCAGTACTTC. The chain uses TRBV29-1 and TRBJ2-7; D uncertain. V shed 0 bases and J shed 7 bases, with 7 bases lying between them. Germline CDR1 and CDR2: SQVTM and ANQGSEA. The CDR3 runs to 11 residues.

The V gene is TRBV4-1, the J gene TRBJ1-1, with D perhaps TRBD1 (6 bases). CDR1 is MGHRA, CDR2 YSYEKL, per germline. The germline V and J ends were trimmed by 2 bases and 2 bases, with 9 bases remaining between them. This CDR3 contains 14 residues. The CDR3, as DNA: TGCGCCAGCAGCCAAAGGACAGATAACACTGAAGCTTTCTTT. Its protein product is CASSQRTDNTEAFF.

This chain joins TRBV14 and TRBJ1-3, with a weak D call TRBD1 (6 bases). Germline-derived CDR1 and CDR2 are SGHDN and FVKESK. The CDR3 sequence is 15 residues long. Trimming took 4 bases from V and 0 from J, leaving 10 bases between them. The CDR3 here is CASSLHRVSGNTIYF. The CDR3 DNA reads TGTGCCAGCAGCCTTCACAGGGTCTCTGGAAACACCATATATTTT.

This chain links TRBV10-2 with TRBJ1-1; D ambiguous. V was trimmed by 7 bases and J by 2 bases, leaving 5 bases between them. The CDR3 is 11 residues long. CDR1 and CDR2 from the germline V gene are WSHSY and SAAADI. The CDR3 DNA sequence: TGCGCCAGCATGTATAACACTGAAGCTTTCTTT. Amino acids: CASMYNTEAFF.

CDR3 residues: CASSQNPRTSGNTGELFF. The DNA for the CDR3 is TGTGCCAGCAGCCAAAACCCTCGGACTAGCGGGAACACCGGGGAGCTGTTTTTT. The V gene is TRBV3-1 (or the pseudogene TRBV3-2), the J gene TRBJ2-2; 10 bases fit TRBD2. Germline V gives CDR1 LGHDT, CDR2 YNNKEL (reference sequence). CDR3 size: 18 residues. Losses at the gene ends were 2 bases for V and 1 base for J; bases not matched to a gene: 7.

Remarks on this clone: The junction departs from the called germline gene at one end, perhaps through a read error. This chain connects TRBV2 to TRBJ2-3, with D perhaps TRBD2 (6 bases). CDR3 length: 13 amino acids. Germline V CDR1 and CDR2: SNHLY, FYNNEI. The CDR3 coding sequence is TGTGCCAGCAGTGGCCCTCTTTGGAGGGGCATAATCTTC. Its protein is CASSGPLWRGIIF.